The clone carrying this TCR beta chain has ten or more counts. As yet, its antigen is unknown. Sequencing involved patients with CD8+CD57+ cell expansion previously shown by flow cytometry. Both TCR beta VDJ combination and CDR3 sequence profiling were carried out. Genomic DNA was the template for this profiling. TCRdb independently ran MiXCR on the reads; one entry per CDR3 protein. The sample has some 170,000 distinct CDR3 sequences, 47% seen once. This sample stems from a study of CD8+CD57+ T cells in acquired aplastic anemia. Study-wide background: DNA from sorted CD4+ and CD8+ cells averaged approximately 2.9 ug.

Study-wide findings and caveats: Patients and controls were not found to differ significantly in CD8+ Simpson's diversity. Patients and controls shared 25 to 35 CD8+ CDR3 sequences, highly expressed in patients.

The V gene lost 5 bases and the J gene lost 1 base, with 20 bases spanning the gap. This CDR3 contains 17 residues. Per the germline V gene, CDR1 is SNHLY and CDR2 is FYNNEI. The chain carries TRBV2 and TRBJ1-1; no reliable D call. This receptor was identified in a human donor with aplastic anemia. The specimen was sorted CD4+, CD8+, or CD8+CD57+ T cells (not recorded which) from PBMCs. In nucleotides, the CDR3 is TGTGCCAGCAGTCCCCCTCCGTTGCTGAGACAGAACACTGAAGCTTTCTTT. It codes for CASSPPPLLRQNTEAFF.